These T cell receptor beta chains were read from a single sample in a study of blood T cell repertoires in COVID-19. Method: immunoSEQ multiplex PCR; TCRdb's copy keeps in-frame clones and lacks some. Among about 78,000 clones listed, more than 70% were seen once. Sequencing was performed on peripheral blood. The receptors stem from a man aged 60 to 69 with active or convalescent COVID-19. CDR3s include the opening cysteine and the closing phenylalanine or tryptophan. The order of the fields is V gene, clone size, J gene, D gene, CDR3 length, CDR3 DNA, CDR3 protein. The D gene is left open where the match is weak. Rows may omit the clone size; those that give it use once, few, many or a size class.

v_call: TRBV5-1; clone_size: .; j_call: TRBJ2-6; d_call: TRBD1; cdr3_length: 17; cdr3_nt: TGCGCCAGCAGCTCCGGACAGGCCTCGGGTGGGGCCAACGTCCTGACTTTC; cdr3_aa: CASSSGQASGGANVLTF
v_call: TRBV4-2; clone_size: .; j_call: TRBJ1-4; d_call: TRBD1; cdr3_length: 16; cdr3_nt: TGTGCCAGCAGCCAAGATAGAGGGACAGATAATGAAAAACTGTTTTTT; cdr3_aa: CASSQDRGTDNEKLFF
v_call: TRBV7-7; clone_size: .; j_call: TRBJ2-2; d_call: TRBD1; cdr3_length: 15; cdr3_nt: TGTGCTAGCAGCTCCAGGGGGTGGAACACCGGGGAGCTGTTTTTT; cdr3_aa: CASSSRGWNTGELFF
v_call: TRBV7-9; clone_size: .; j_call: TRBJ2-4; d_call: .; cdr3_length: 12; cdr3_nt: TGTGCCAGCAGCCCCCGGGAGATCATTCAGTACTTC; cdr3_aa: CASSPREIIQYF
v_call: TRBV5-4; clone_size: .; j_call: TRBJ2-2; d_call: .; cdr3_length: 17; cdr3_nt: TGTGCCAGCAGCACCGCAACAGGATCCCTTAACACCGGGGAGCTGTTTTTT; cdr3_aa: CASSTATGSLNTGELFF
v_call: TRBV29-1; clone_size: .; j_call: TRBJ2-5; d_call: .; cdr3_length: 12; cdr3_nt: TGCAGCGTTCGTAGTGAGCGAAAGACCCAGTACTTC; cdr3_aa: CSVRSERKTQYF
v_call: TRBV7-2; clone_size: .; j_call: TRBJ1-5; d_call: TRBD1; cdr3_length: 16; cdr3_nt: TGTGCCAGCAAGCCCACGGGACAGGGGATCAATCAGCCCCAGCATTTT; cdr3_aa: CASKPTGQGINQPQHF
v_call: TRBV7-4; clone_size: .; j_call: TRBJ2-1; d_call: TRBD2; cdr3_length: 14; cdr3_nt: TGTGCCAGCAGCTTGTGCGGGGGGGCCAATGAGCAGTTCTTC; cdr3_aa: CASSLCGGANEQFF
v_call: TRBV2; clone_size: .; j_call: TRBJ1-6; d_call: TRBD1; cdr3_length: 18; cdr3_nt: TGTGCCAGCAGGGGGGACAGCGCCGAGAACTTTTATAATTCACCCCTCCACTTT; cdr3_aa: CASRGDSAENFYNSPLHF
v_call: TRBV15; clone_size: .; j_call: TRBJ2-7; d_call: TRBD1; cdr3_length: 14; cdr3_nt: TGTGCCACCAGAACCGGGACAGGCCTGGACGAGCAGTACTTC; cdr3_aa: CATRTGTGLDEQYF
v_call: TRBV12-3/TRBV12-4; clone_size: .; j_call: TRBJ1-2; d_call: .; cdr3_length: 10; cdr3_nt: TGTGCCAGCAGCCAGGATGGCTACACCTTC; cdr3_aa: CASSQDGYTF
v_call: TRBV11-3; clone_size: .; j_call: TRBJ2-1; d_call: .; cdr3_length: 13; cdr3_nt: TGTGCCAGCAGCTTCCGGCCAAGGGGTGAGCAGTTCTTC; cdr3_aa: CASSFRPRGEQFF
v_call: TRBV6-2/TRBV6-3; clone_size: .; j_call: TRBJ2-3; d_call: TRBD2; cdr3_length: 15; cdr3_nt: TGTGCCAGCAGTTACTGGCGGGGGGGCCGGGATACGCAGTATTTT; cdr3_aa: CASSYWRGGRDTQYF
v_call: TRBV19; clone_size: .; j_call: TRBJ1-2; d_call: TRBD1; cdr3_length: 14; cdr3_nt: TGTGCCAGTAGTCCCGGACAGGGGGCTAATGGCTACACCTTC; cdr3_aa: CASSPGQGANGYTF
v_call: TRBV10-3; clone_size: .; j_call: TRBJ1-2; d_call: TRBD1; cdr3_length: 14; cdr3_nt: TGTGCCATCAGTGAGCCGGGACAGGGACATGGCTACACCTTC; cdr3_aa: CAISEPGQGHGYTF
v_call: TRBV27; clone_size: once; j_call: TRBJ2-7; d_call: .; cdr3_length: 11; cdr3_nt: TGTGCCAGTAGGCGGGGTTACGAGCAGTACTTC; cdr3_aa: CASRRGYEQYF
v_call: TRBV7-2; clone_size: .; j_call: TRBJ2-7; d_call: TRBD1; cdr3_length: 14; cdr3_nt: TGTGCCAGCAGCCCCCAGGGACAGGGTAACGAGCAGTACTTC; cdr3_aa: CASSPQGQGNEQYF
v_call: TRBV29-1; clone_size: .; j_call: TRBJ2-7; d_call: .; cdr3_length: 11; cdr3_nt: TGCAGCGTTGGCGGGGTAGACGAGCAGTACTTC; cdr3_aa: CSVGGVDEQYF
v_call: TRBV6-2/TRBV6-3; clone_size: .; j_call: TRBJ2-1; d_call: .; cdr3_length: 15; cdr3_nt: TGTGCCAGCAGTCGCCAGGGTGGGACCTACAATGAGCAGTTCTTC; cdr3_aa: CASSRQGGTYNEQFF
v_call: TRBV19; clone_size: .; j_call: TRBJ1-4; d_call: TRBD1; cdr3_length: 14; cdr3_nt: TGTGCCAGTAGTCCGGGACAGAAAAAGGAAAAACTGTTTTTT; cdr3_aa: CASSPGQKKEKLFF
v_call: TRBV7-2; clone_size: .; j_call: TRBJ2-7; d_call: TRBD2; cdr3_length: 15; cdr3_nt: TGTGCCAGCAGCTTCGGAGGTGCGGGGGGATACGAGCAGTACTTC; cdr3_aa: CASSFGGAGGYEQYF
v_call: TRBV6-5; clone_size: many; j_call: TRBJ1-5; d_call: .; cdr3_length: 13; cdr3_nt: TGTGCCAGCAGGACAGGTAGCAATCAGCCCCAGCATTTT; cdr3_aa: CASRTGSNQPQHF
v_call: TRBV27; clone_size: .; j_call: TRBJ2-1; d_call: TRBD2; cdr3_length: 14; cdr3_nt: TGTGCCAGCATAGTTGGTCCCGGGGGGGATGAGCAGTTCTTC; cdr3_aa: CASIVGPGGDEQFF
v_call: TRBV7-2; clone_size: .; j_call: TRBJ2-1; d_call: TRBD2; cdr3_length: 16; cdr3_nt: TGTGCCAGCAGGAATCCGCGGGGGAGCTCCTACAATGAGCAGTTCTTC; cdr3_aa: CASRNPRGSSYNEQFF
v_call: TRBV3-1/TRBV3-2; clone_size: .; j_call: TRBJ1-1; d_call: .; cdr3_length: 15; cdr3_nt: TGTGCCAGCAGCCCTCGACACGGTGAGGGCACTGAAGCTTTCTTT; cdr3_aa: CASSPRHGEGTEAFF
v_call: TRBV27; clone_size: few; j_call: TRBJ1-2; d_call: .; cdr3_length: 16; cdr3_nt: TGTGCCAGCAGTTTAGGAGCCGGCAGGGGAGACTATGGCTACACCTTC; cdr3_aa: CASSLGAGRGDYGYTF
v_call: TRBV18; clone_size: .; j_call: TRBJ1-5; d_call: TRBD1; cdr3_length: 15; cdr3_nt: TGTGCCAGCTCACCCGGGACAGGGGGTAAACAGCCCCAGCATTTT; cdr3_aa: CASSPGTGGKQPQHF
v_call: TRBV6-5; clone_size: .; j_call: TRBJ2-3; d_call: .; cdr3_length: 16; cdr3_nt: TGTGCCAGCAGTTACTCGACCGGGATTAACACAGATACGCAGTATTTT; cdr3_aa: CASSYSTGINTDTQYF
v_call: TRBV27; clone_size: .; j_call: TRBJ1-2; d_call: TRBD1; cdr3_length: 15; cdr3_nt: TGTGCCAGCAGGCGGGACAGGGACGGTAACTATGGCTACACCTTC; cdr3_aa: CASRRDRDGNYGYTF
v_call: TRBV7-9; clone_size: .; j_call: TRBJ2-7; d_call: .; cdr3_length: 14; cdr3_nt: TGTGCCAGCAGCTTAGCGCAGGGCAGGGACGAGCAGTACTTC; cdr3_aa: CASSLAQGRDEQYF
v_call: TRBV4-1; clone_size: .; j_call: TRBJ2-1; d_call: .; cdr3_length: 14; cdr3_nt: TGCGCCAGCAGCCAAGCACAGGGTGACAATGAGCAGTTCTTC; cdr3_aa: CASSQAQGDNEQFF
v_call: TRBV20-1; clone_size: .; j_call: TRBJ2-1; d_call: TRBD1; cdr3_length: 16; cdr3_nt: TGCAGTGCTAGTGCCTCGGACAGGGCCTCCTACAATGAGCAGTTCTTC; cdr3_aa: CSASASDRASYNEQFF
v_call: TRBV11-2; clone_size: .; j_call: TRBJ2-3; d_call: .; cdr3_length: 15; cdr3_nt: TGTGCCAGCAGCTTAGAACCTAGGATCGTCGATACGCAGTATTTT; cdr3_aa: CASSLEPRIVDTQYF
v_call: TRBV2; clone_size: .; j_call: TRBJ2-3; d_call: TRBD2; cdr3_length: 14; cdr3_nt: TGTGCCAGCGAGGGACGGGGGGGCCCTGATACGCAGTATTTT; cdr3_aa: CASEGRGGPDTQYF
v_call: TRBV6-5; clone_size: .; j_call: TRBJ1-5; d_call: .; cdr3_length: 14; cdr3_nt: TGTGCCAGCAGTCGACATTATAGCAATCAGCCCCAGCATTTT; cdr3_aa: CASSRHYSNQPQHF
v_call: TRBV5-6; clone_size: .; j_call: TRBJ1-1; d_call: .; cdr3_length: 12; cdr3_nt: TGTGCCAGCAGCCGGGAGGTCACTGAAGCTTTCTTT; cdr3_aa: CASSREVTEAFF
v_call: TRBV4-3; clone_size: .; j_call: TRBJ2-3; d_call: TRBD2; cdr3_length: 20; cdr3_nt: TGCGCCAGCAGCCAAGAAGGGCTAGCGGGGGGGCCTTGGGTCACAGATACGCAGTATTTT; cdr3_aa: CASSQEGLAGGPWVTDTQYF
v_call: TRBV14; clone_size: .; j_call: TRBJ2-5; d_call: .; cdr3_length: 15; cdr3_nt: TGTGCCAGCAGCCAAGGTTTCAGAAACCAAGAGACCCAGTACTTC; cdr3_aa: CASSQGFRNQETQYF
v_call: TRBV5-4; clone_size: .; j_call: TRBJ1-4; d_call: TRBD1; cdr3_length: 17; cdr3_nt: TGTGCCAGCAGCTGGGCGGGACAGGGGGCGCTTGGGGAAAAACTGTTTTTT; cdr3_aa: CASSWAGQGALGEKLFF
v_call: TRBV9; clone_size: .; j_call: TRBJ2-1; d_call: TRBD1; cdr3_length: 15; cdr3_nt: TGTGCCAGCAGCATACAGGGGATATCCTACAATGAGCAGTTCTTC; cdr3_aa: CASSIQGISYNEQFF
v_call: TRBV11-3; clone_size: .; j_call: TRBJ1-4; d_call: .; cdr3_length: 15; cdr3_nt: TGTGCCAGCAGCTACGGATTAGCCCCCAATGAAAAACTGTTTTTT; cdr3_aa: CASSYGLAPNEKLFF
v_call: TRBV7-2; clone_size: .; j_call: TRBJ2-3; d_call: TRBD2; cdr3_length: 20; cdr3_nt: TGTGCCAGCAGCTTAGCATTGCGGGGGGGCCTACAGGGTTCGTCAGATACGCAGTATTTT; cdr3_aa: CASSLALRGGLQGSSDTQYF
v_call: TRBV4-3; clone_size: .; j_call: TRBJ1-2; d_call: TRBD1; cdr3_length: 17; cdr3_nt: TGCGCCAGCAGCCAAGATATCGTAGGACAGGGGCGAGGGGGCTACACCTTC; cdr3_aa: CASSQDIVGQGRGGYTF
v_call: TRBV5-6; clone_size: many; j_call: TRBJ1-1; d_call: TRBD1; cdr3_length: 16; cdr3_nt: TGTGCCAGCAGCTCTTTCCAGGGGGCGCAGGACACTGAAGCTTTCTTT; cdr3_aa: CASSSFQGAQDTEAFF
v_call: TRBV2; clone_size: .; j_call: TRBJ2-3; d_call: TRBD1; cdr3_length: 16; cdr3_nt: TGTGCCAGCACCCAAGGACAGGGGGGGAGCACAGATACGCAGTATTTT; cdr3_aa: CASTQGQGGSTDTQYF
v_call: TRBV12-3/TRBV12-4; clone_size: .; j_call: TRBJ2-1; d_call: TRBD2; cdr3_length: 13; cdr3_nt: TGTGCCAGCAGTTTAGCCGGGAGGGATGAGCAGTTCTTC; cdr3_aa: CASSLAGRDEQFF
v_call: TRBV6-5; clone_size: few; j_call: TRBJ1-6; d_call: TRBD1; cdr3_length: 14; cdr3_nt: TGTGCCAGCCGACAGGGAGATAATCGAGGAGTCCTCCACTTT; cdr3_aa: CASRQGDNRGVLHF
v_call: TRBV7-9; clone_size: once; j_call: TRBJ1-4; d_call: .; cdr3_length: 12; cdr3_nt: TGTGCCAGCGCAGGGGTGAATGAAAAACTGTTTTTT; cdr3_aa: CASAGVNEKLFF
v_call: TRBV4-2; clone_size: .; j_call: TRBJ2-5; d_call: .; cdr3_length: 15; cdr3_nt: TGTGCCAGCAGCCAGTGGGAACAGGAGCAAGAGACCCAGTACTTC; cdr3_aa: CASSQWEQEQETQYF
v_call: TRBV9; clone_size: .; j_call: TRBJ2-3; d_call: TRBD1; cdr3_length: 16; cdr3_nt: TGTGCCAGCAGCTCAGGATGGGGGACAGGCACAGATACGCAGTATTTT; cdr3_aa: CASSSGWGTGTDTQYF
v_call: TRBV3-1/TRBV3-2; clone_size: .; j_call: TRBJ2-5; d_call: .; cdr3_length: 15; cdr3_nt: TGTGCCAGCAGCCAAGACGGGATACACCGAGAGACCCAGTACTTC; cdr3_aa: CASSQDGIHRETQYF
v_call: TRBV6-4; clone_size: .; j_call: TRBJ2-2; d_call: .; cdr3_length: 16; cdr3_nt: TGTGCCAGCAGTGAGGTAGCAGGGGCGAACACCGGGGAGCTGTTTTTT; cdr3_aa: CASSEVAGANTGELFF
v_call: TRBV6-2/TRBV6-3; clone_size: .; j_call: TRBJ2-2; d_call: TRBD2; cdr3_length: 18; cdr3_nt: TGTGCCAGCAGCCGAAGTGCGGGGGGATCTACTAGGACCTGGGAGCTGTTTTTT; cdr3_aa: CASSRSAGGSTRTWELFF
v_call: TRBV6-5; clone_size: .; j_call: TRBJ1-2; d_call: .; cdr3_length: 11; cdr3_nt: TGTGCCAGCAGGGACAGCTATGGCTACACCTTC; cdr3_aa: CASRDSYGYTF
v_call: TRBV7-3; clone_size: .; j_call: TRBJ1-4; d_call: TRBD1; cdr3_length: 15; cdr3_nt: TGTGCCAGCAGCCTAACAGGGGGAGCTAATGAAAAACTGTTTTTT; cdr3_aa: CASSLTGGANEKLFF